This is a list of T cell receptor beta chains from one sample in a study of shared clonotypes between healthy human individuals. Method: immunoSEQ multiplex PCR; TCRdb's copy keeps in-frame clones and lacks some. Of about 2 million clones in the sample, 85% to 95% were seen once. Input material: naive CD8+ T cells sorted from blood. All receptors derive from a man between 18 and 29 years old in good health. CDR3s include the opening cysteine and the closing phenylalanine or tryptophan. A D gene is named only where the DNA matches it firmly. A row's size may be missing; if present it is once, few, many or a size class.

clone_size,d_call,v_call,j_call,cdr3_nt,cdr3_aa
-,-,TRBV4-1,TRBJ1-6,TGCGCCAGCAGCTCCCTTGCGGGGGGGCGCGGCTCACCCCTCCACTTT,CASSSLAGGRGSPLHF
once,TRBD2,TRBV12-5,TRBJ2-2,TGTGCTAGTGGTTCGACAGCGGGAGGGCCAGACACCGGGGAGCTGTTTTTT,CASGSTAGGPDTGELFF
-,TRBD1,TRBV4-1,TRBJ1-6,TGCGCCAGCAGCCAAGTGGAGGGGGCGAGATCACCCCTCCACTTT,CASSQVEGARSPLHF
-,-,TRBV5-1,TRBJ2-1,TGCGCCAGCAGCTTGGTATATGGTTACAATGAGCAGTTCTTC,CASSLVYGYNEQFF
-,-,TRBV6-1,TRBJ1-2,TGTGCCAGCAGGGAGGTGGAGATCTATGGCTACACCTTC,CASREVEIYGYTF
-,TRBD1,TRBV5-5,TRBJ2-7,TGTGCCAGCAGCTTGGTTCAGGGGGCCTACGAGCAGTACTTC,CASSLVQGAYEQYF
-,-,TRBV4-1,TRBJ1-1,TGCGCCAGCAGCCTTAGCCCACAGGGGAACACTGAAGCTTTCTTT,CASSLSPQGNTEAFF
-,-,TRBV6-5,TRBJ1-3,TGTGCCAGCAGCCTTGGGGCTGGAAACACCATATATTTT,CASSLGAGNTIYF
-,TRBD2,TRBV5-1,TRBJ2-7,TGCGCCAGCAGCTTGGGGGCTAGCGGGAGGGCCGTCGACGAGCAGTACTTC,CASSLGASGRAVDEQYF
-,TRBD2,TRBV7-2,TRBJ2-7,TGTGCCAGCAGCTTAGGTGGGGGACTAGACTCCTACGAGCAGTACTTC,CASSLGGGLDSYEQYF
-,TRBD1,TRBV5-6,TRBJ2-3,TGTGCCAGCAGCTCGGGACAGGCGTTCACAGATACGCAGTATTTT,CASSSGQAFTDTQYF
once,-,TRBV7-6,TRBJ2-7,TGTGCCAGCAGCCGTAGTGGGGGAGCCTACGAGCAGTACTTC,CASSRSGGAYEQYF
-,TRBD2,TRBV29-1,TRBJ2-5,TGCAGCGTTGAAGATCAGACTAGCGGGGCACAAGAGACCCAGTACTTC,CSVEDQTSGAQETQYF
-,TRBD1,TRBV6-5,TRBJ1-4,TGTGCCAGCAGCCAGACAGGGGCGACTAATGAAAAACTGTTTTTT,CASSQTGATNEKLFF
-,TRBD1,TRBV4-3,TRBJ1-4,TGCGCCAGCAGCCAGGGACAGGCGACCTATGAAAAACTGTTTTTT,CASSQGQATYEKLFF
-,-,TRBV30,TRBJ2-1,TGTGCCTGGAGTAAAGGGGTATCCTACAATGAGCAGTTCTTC,CAWSKGVSYNEQFF
-,TRBD1,TRBV27,TRBJ2-7,TGTGCCAGCAGTCTCCGCGGACAGGGGACCTACGAGCAGTACTTC,CASSLRGQGTYEQYF
-,-,TRBV4-1,TRBJ1-1,TGCGCCAGCAGCCAAGGGGGGGGCGGGGAGAACACTGAAGCTTTCTTT,CASSQGGGGENTEAFF